A single sample is the source of the 8 T cell receptor beta chains below, sequenced in a study of blood T cell repertoires in COVID-19. Sequencing used immunoSEQ multiplex PCR; TCRdb keeps in-frame clones, though not all of them. The profile shows approximately 530,000 clones, less than 90% of them singletons. Sequencing was performed on peripheral blood. Every receptor here comes from a woman in her forties or fifties with COVID-19, enrolled during active disease.

V is TRBV11-2 and J is TRBJ2-7, with 8 bases fitting TRBD1. Trimming at V came to 6 bases and at J to 1 base, leaving 8 bases not matched to a gene. The CDR3 totals 15 residues. Germline V lookup: CDR1 SGHAT, CDR2 FQNNGV. The CDR3 DNA follows: TGTGCCAGCAGAAGGGGGACAGGCCCTTCCTACGAGCAGTACTTC. Its protein is CASRRGTGPSYEQYF. Based on the CDR3 plus reference TRBV11-2 and TRBJ2-7, the full variable domain is EAGVAQSPRYKIIEKRQSVAFWCNPISGHATLYWYQQILGQGPKLLIQFQNNGVVDDSQLPKDRFSAERLKGVDSTLKIQPAKLEDSAVYLCASRRGTGPSYEQYFGPGTRLTVT.

This clone was counted once. V is TRBV11-1 and J is TRBJ2-1; 9 bases match TRBD1. In germline, CDR1 is SGHAT, CDR2 FQDESV (reference sequence). Trimming removed 5 bases from V and 3 bases from J; junction bases left unmatched: 2. This CDR3 has 14 residues. The CDR3 bases are TGTGCCAGCAGCGTGGGACAGGGCTACAATGAGCAGTTCTTC. This encodes CASSVGQGYNEQFF. Full variable domain (rest looked up from reference TRBV11-1 and TRBJ2-1): EAEVAQSPRYKITEKSQAVAFWCDPISGHATLYWYRQILGQGPELLVQFQDESVVDDSQLPKDRFSAERLKGVDSTLKIQPAELGDSAMYLCASSVGQGYNEQFFGPGTRLTVL.

V is TRBV6-1 and J is TRBJ2-1, with 8 bases aligning to TRBD2. This CDR3 has 16 residues. With 3 bases clipped from V and 0 bases from J, the junction kept 4 bases outside the gene matches. Germline CDR1 reads MNHNS; CDR2 reads SASEGT. The CDR3 region has the DNA TGTGCCAGCAGTGAGAACGGGGGGGCCTCCTACAATGAGCAGTTCTTC. Its translation: CASSENGGASYNEQFF.

V gene TRBV9 combines with J gene TRBJ2-1; D is perhaps TRBD1 (5 bases). The CDR3 runs 14 residues. V dropped 0 bases and J dropped 10 bases, with 14 bases sitting between them. In germline, CDR1 is SGDLS, CDR2 YYNGEE. The CDR3 region has the DNA TGTGCCAGCAGCGTAGATCAAGGGTCAGGGGAGCAGTTCTTC. This sequence encodes CASSVDQGSGEQFF.

The chain recombines TRBV6-5 with TRBJ2-2; 7 bases map to TRBD1. The CDR3 length is 12 residues. The germline V gene has CDR1 MNHEY and CDR2 SVGAGI. With 6 bases clipped from V and 6 bases from J, the junction kept 1 base outside the gene matches. DNA for the CDR3: TGTGCCAGCAGCCAGGGGGCCGGGGAGCTGTTTTTT. Translated: CASSQGAGELFF.

This clone was recorded once. The chain joins TRBV3-1 (or the pseudogene TRBV3-2) to TRBJ1-1; D is ambiguous. The CDR3 loop spans 15 amino acids. The V end was cut by 4 bases, the J end by 0 bases, with 12 bases between. The germline V gene has CDR1 LGHDT and CDR2 YNNKEL (reference sequence). This CDR3 is CASSPSSNVNTEAFF. CDR3 DNA sequence: TGTGCCAGCAGCCCCTCGAGCAACGTGAACACTGAAGCTTTCTTT.

This clone occurred once. V is TRBV7-2 and J is TRBJ2-5, with 8 positions matching TRBD2. The CDR3 is made up of 15 amino acids. Germline assignment: CDR1 SGHTA and CDR2 FQGNSA. V gave up 1 base and J gave up 1 base; unmatched junction bases: 2. The CDR3 DNA sequence: TGTGCCAGCAGCTTAGACGGGACTAGCCAAGAGACCCAGTACTTC. Its protein product is CASSLDGTSQETQYF.

This rearrangement joins TRBV4-1 to TRBJ1-5; the match to TRBD1 covers 7 bases. J gave up 6 bases and V 0 bases, and 5 bases lay outside the gene matches. The CDR3 loop spans 15 amino acids. Germline assignment: CDR1 MGHRA and CDR2 YSYEKL. The CDR3 DNA reads as TGCGCCAGCAGCCAAGAGCGACAGGGTTTTCAGCCCCAGCATTTT. It specifies CASSQERQGFQPQHF.